Sequencing of this TCR beta chain was carried out in a study of cytomegalovirus exposure and HLA in healthy donors. Overall study results and limits: Immune exposure information comprised only CMV serostatus. Some 150 TCR beta chains were listed as cytomegalovirus-associated. The study found most TCR sequences rare, yet found some public TCRs in many donors. Some V segments (TRBV6-2 and TRBV6-3 among them) were excluded as indistinguishable.

This CDR3 contains 16 residues. V lost 6 bases to trimming and J lost 6 bases; unmatched junction nucleotides: 11. Germline CDR1 is KGHSH and CDR2 is LQKENI. The PCR made use of 60 Vbeta and 13 Jbeta primers. Produced via immunoSEQ multiplex PCR; TCRdb's table is partial and in-frame only. This sample has some 200,000 clones; less than 85% occur once, and the top ten carry 0.63%. Note on this clone: Its antigen is as yet unknown.

J is TRBJ2-2 and V is TRBV18, with 9 bases aligning to TRBD2. Source material: PBMCs. This TCR derives from a young man in good health and CMV-seronegative. CDR3 in amino acids: CASSDIAGAEAGELFF. CDR3 in DNA: TGTGCCAGCTCGGACATAGCGGGAGCGGAGGCCGGGGAGCTGTTTTTT.